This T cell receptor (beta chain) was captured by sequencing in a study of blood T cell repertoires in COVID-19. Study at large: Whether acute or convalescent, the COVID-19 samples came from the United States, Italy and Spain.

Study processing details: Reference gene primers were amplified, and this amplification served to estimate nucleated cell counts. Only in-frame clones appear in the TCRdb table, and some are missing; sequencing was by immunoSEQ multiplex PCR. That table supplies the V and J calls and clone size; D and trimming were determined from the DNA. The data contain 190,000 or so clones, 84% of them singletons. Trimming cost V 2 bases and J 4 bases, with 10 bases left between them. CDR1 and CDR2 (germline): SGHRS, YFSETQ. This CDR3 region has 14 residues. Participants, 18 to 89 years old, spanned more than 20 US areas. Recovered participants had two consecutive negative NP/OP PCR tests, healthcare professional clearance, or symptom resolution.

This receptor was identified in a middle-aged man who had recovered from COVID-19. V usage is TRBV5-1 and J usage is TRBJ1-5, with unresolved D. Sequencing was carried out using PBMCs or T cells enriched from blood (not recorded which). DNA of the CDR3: TGCGCCAGCAGCTTCGGGGATCGGAATCAGCCCCAGCATTTT. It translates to CASSFGDRNQPQHF.